The 28 T cell receptor beta chains listed next were all sequenced from one sample in a study of blood T cell repertoires in COVID-19. Clones were sequenced by immunoSEQ multiplex PCR, and TCRdb holds only the in-frame ones, with some missing. This table holds approximately 300,000 clones, just over 85% found once. Specimen: PBMCs or T cells enriched from blood (not recorded which). The receptors here all came from a woman under 30 who had recovered from COVID-19.

This clone has only one observation. The chain is built from TRBV7-3 and TRBJ2-7; D ambiguous. Looked up from germline, CDR1 is SGHTA and CDR2 is FQGTGA. This CDR3 is 14 amino acids long. The germline V and J ends were trimmed by 2 bases and 5 bases, with 13 bases remaining between them. The CDR3 sequence: CASSLLGPQDEQYF. In nucleotides, the CDR3 is TGTGCCAGCAGCTTATTGGGCCCTCAGGACGAGCAGTACTTC.

On this clone itself: Other DNA sequences from this sample encode an identical CDR3 as well. The chain uses TRBV7-9 and TRBJ1-4, with 7 bases matching TRBD1. Losses at the gene ends were 1 base for V and 4 bases for J; bases not matched to a gene: 3. The CDR3 runs to 15 residues. From germline, CDR1 is SEHNR and CDR2 FQNEAQ (reference sequence). The CDR3 bases are TGTGCCAGCAGCTTAGGGACAGGCGGTAATGAAAAACTGTTTTTT. Protein: CASSLGTGGNEKLFF.

The V call is TRBV5-4, the J call TRBJ1-6; D might be TRBD1 (5 bases). With 1 base removed from V and 5 bases from J, the gap between germline ends came to 10 bases. The CDR3 covers 15 residues. CDR1 is SGHNT and CDR2 is YYREEE in the germline V gene (reference sequence). Written as DNA, the CDR3 is TGTGCCAGCAGCTTGATGGGGCATGATAATTCACCCCTCCACTTT. Its protein product is CASSLMGHDNSPLHF.

This clone was detected a few times. This chain connects TRBV14 to TRBJ2-7; no definite D call. The germline gives CDR1 SGHDN, CDR2 FVKESK. V was pared by 0 bases and J by 4 bases, with 13 bases between. The CDR3 consists of 15 residues. CDR3 sequence (DNA): TGTGCCAGCAGCCAAGATATTGGCAAATATTACGAGCAGTACTTC. As protein: CASSQDIGKYYEQYF. The whole variable domain, filled in from reference TRBV14 and TRBJ2-7, reads EAGVTQFPSHSVIEKGQTVTLRCDPISGHDNLYWYRRVMGKEIKFLLHFVKESKQDESGMPNNRFLAERTGGTYSTLKVQPAELEDSGVYFCASSQDIGKYYEQYFGPGTRLTVT.

This clone showed up just once. The rearrangement links TRBV5-1 to TRBJ2-5; 8 nucleotides align to TRBD2. The trim removed 2 bases at V and 5 bases at J, leaving 8 bases unmatched. Germline loops: CDR1 SGHRS, CDR2 YFSETQ. The CDR3 length is 15 residues. DNA for the CDR3: TGCGCCAGCAGCTTCAGAGCGGGAGTACGGGAGACCCAGTACTTC. This sequence encodes CASSFRAGVRETQYF.

The rearrangement links TRBV12-2 to TRBJ1-4; no DNA check was done on the table's D call, TRBD1. TRBV12-2 corresponds to a pseudogene. This CDR3 region has 16 residues. The CDR3 DNA is TGTGCAAGTCGCCCGACCACCGGGACAGGTGGTGAAAAACTGTTTTTT. This gives the protein CASRPTTGTGGEKLFF.

Worth noting for this clone: Other DNA sequences in the same sample also yield this CDR3. The chain recombines TRBV10-3 with TRBJ1-1, with a possible D match to TRBD1 (5 bases). Trimming pared 3 bases from V and 5 bases from J, leaving 7 bases between. Germline CDR1 ENHRY, CDR2 SYGVKD. The CDR3 covers 12 residues. The CDR3 nucleotides are TGTGCCATCAGTGATCGGGGGACTGAAGCTTTCTTT. Its translation: CAISDRGTEAFF.

The chain carries TRBV15 and TRBJ1-5, with 10 bases aligning to TRBD1. CDR1 and CDR2 from the germline V gene are LNHNV and YYDKDF (reference sequence). V shed 0 bases, J shed 7 bases, and the junction held 12 bases outside the gene matches. The CDR3 covers 18 residues. CDR3 sequence: CATSRDHRQGAFQQPQHF. The CDR3 DNA reads as TGTGCCACCAGCAGAGATCACCGACAGGGGGCTTTTCAACAGCCCCAGCATTTT.

This chain uses TRBV11-2 with TRBJ2-2; 7 bases map to TRBD1. The trim removed 8 bases at V and 1 base at J, leaving 7 bases unmatched. Germline V gene lookup returns CDR1 SGHAT and CDR2 FQNNGV. The CDR3 has 15 residues. The CDR3, as DNA: TGTGCCAGCGGACCGGGACAGAGGAACACCGGGGAGCTGTTTTTT. It translates to CASGPGQRNTGELFF. Full variable domain (outside the CDR3, taken from reference TRBV11-2 and TRBJ2-2): EAGVAQSPRYKIIEKRQSVAFWCNPISGHATLYWYQQILGQGPKLLIQFQNNGVVDDSQLPKDRFSAERLKGVDSTLKIQPAKLEDSAVYLCASGPGQRNTGELFFGEGSRLTVL.

The rearrangement joins TRBV27 to TRBJ1-2; TRBD1 might be the D (6 bases). Trimming removed 6 bases from V and 5 bases from J, with 13 bases in between. The CDR3 totals 13 residues. CDR1 and CDR2 (germline): MNHEY, SMNVEV (reference sequence). CDR3 DNA: TGTGCCAGCAGGTCAGGGGAAGTGTATGGCTACACCTTC. This encodes CASRSGEVYGYTF.

The chain links TRBV10-1 to TRBJ1-1, with 8 bases identical to TRBD1. CDR3 size: 14 residues. V lost 4 bases, J lost 1 base, and 2 bases stayed unmatched. Germline assignment: CDR1 WNHNN and CDR2 SYGVQD (reference sequence). CDR3 sequence reads: CASSVDRENTEAFF. The CDR3 nucleotides are TGCGCCAGCAGTGTGGACAGGGAGAACACTGAAGCTTTCTTT.

This chain links TRBV19 with TRBJ1-1; D not resolved. Trimming cost V 7 bases and J 0 bases, with 21 bases left between them. Germline assignment: CDR1 LNHDA and CDR2 SQIVND (reference sequence). This CDR3 has 17 amino acids. The CDR3 spells CASKAHGGGQMNTEAFF. The CDR3 region has the DNA TGTGCCAGTAAAGCCCACGGTGGAGGGCAGATGAACACTGAAGCTTTCTTT.

This chain joins TRBV7-9 and TRBJ2-7, with 10 bases lining up with TRBD2. This CDR3 comprises 14 residues. The trim removed 5 bases at V and 6 bases at J, leaving 7 bases unmatched. CDR1 is SEHNR, CDR2 FQNEAQ, per germline (reference sequence). The CDR3 nucleotides read TGTGCCAGCAGCCCTAGCGGGGGATATAGCGAGCAGTACTTC. This encodes CASSPSGGYSEQYF. Complete variable domain (other parts from reference TRBV7-9 and TRBJ2-7): DTGVSQNPRHKITKRGQNVTFRCDPISEHNRLYWYRQTLGQGPEFLTYFQNEAQLEKSRLLSDRFSAERPKGSFSTLEIQRTEQGDSAMYLCASSPSGGYSEQYFGPGTRLTVT.

This sequence joins TRBV7-9 and TRBJ1-2; the D is unclear. Germline CDR1 reads SEHNR; CDR2 reads FQNEAQ (reference sequence). The CDR3 runs to 11 residues. Trimming left V 5 bases short and J 4 bases short, with 5 bases between. CDR3 sequence: CASSPVYGYTF. In nucleotides, the CDR3 is TGTGCCAGCAGCCCAGTCTATGGCTACACCTTC.

This chain uses TRBV10-3 with TRBJ2-1; perhaps TRBD2 as D (6 bases). V was pared by 1 base and J by 7 bases, with 17 bases between. The germline V gene has CDR1 ENHRY and CDR2 SYGVKD. This CDR3 has 16 amino acids. The CDR3 DNA reads TGTGCCATCAGTGAGTTACCCGGGACTCTGGAGAATGAGCAGTTCTTC. It yields the protein CAISELPGTLENEQFF.

The chain carries TRBV2 and TRBJ2-2; D unresolved. In germline, CDR1 is SNHLY, CDR2 FYNNEI. Trimming cost V 8 bases and J 2 bases, with 9 bases left between them. The CDR3 spans 13 residues. The CDR3 DNA sequence: TGTGCCAGCGGGCCTTCAAACACCGGGGAGCTGTTTTTT. Translating it yields CASGPSNTGELFF.

The chain has TRBV5-6 and TRBJ1-2; weak D call: TRBD1 (6 bases). Germline CDR1 and CDR2: SGHDT and YYEEEE. The V and J ends lost 3 bases and 4 bases respectively, with 13 bases between them. This CDR3 has 14 amino acids. Here the CDR3 DNA reads TGTGCCAGCAGCTACCCGGGGGGCGGCTATGGCTACACCTTC. It codes for CASSYPGGGYGYTF.

The chain has TRBV2 and TRBJ1-6, with 9 bases fitting TRBD1. The germline CDR1 and CDR2 sequences are SNHLY and FYNNEI. The CDR3 totals 16 residues. V was pared by 6 bases and J by 3 bases, with 6 bases of the junction left unmatched. This CDR3 reads CASRGGQGLYNSPLHF. The CDR3 DNA is TGTGCCAGCAGAGGGGGACAGGGACTCTATAATTCACCCCTCCACTTT.

V and J are TRBV2 and TRBJ2-5; D is unclear. CDR1 SNHLY and CDR2 FYNNEI come from the germline V gene. The CDR3 extends over 14 amino acids. V was clipped by 2 bases and J by 1 base, with 8 bases between them. CDR3 amino acids: CASSEWASQETQYF. The CDR3 nucleotides read TGTGCCAGCAGTGAATGGGCCAGCCAAGAGACCCAGTACTTC.

This clone was counted only a few times. The chain links TRBV9 to TRBJ1-6; D call uncertain. The germline gives CDR1 SGDLS, CDR2 YYNGEE. The CDR3 spans 16 residues. Trimming took 0 bases from V and 5 from J, leaving 12 bases between them. CDR3 DNA: TGTGCCAGCAGCGTAGACCCAGGAGGACATAATTCACCCCTCCACTTT. This sequence encodes CASSVDPGGHNSPLHF.

Notes on this clone: This sample includes further DNA sequences coding for the same CDR3. The chain joins TRBV5-1 to TRBJ1-3; TRBD1 agrees at 8 bases. V lost 0 bases to trimming and J lost 4 bases; unmatched junction nucleotides: 3. The CDR3 is 15 residues long. The V gene's germline CDR1 is SGHRS and CDR2 YFSETQ. The CDR3 loop is CASSLAGGFGNTIYF. In nucleotides, the CDR3 is TGCGCCAGCAGCTTGGCAGGGGGCTTCGGAAACACCATATATTTT.

This chain links TRBV28 with TRBJ1-5; the D gene is possibly TRBD1 (6 bases). The germline V and J ends were trimmed by 3 bases and 2 bases, with 11 bases remaining between them. Per germline, CDR1 MDHEN and CDR2 SYDVKM. CDR3 size: 15 residues. The CDR3 DNA reads TGTGCCAGCAGTTTCGCCCACAGGGGCAATCAGCCCCAGCATTTT. Its translation is CASSFAHRGNQPQHF.

The chain recombines TRBV3-1 (or the pseudogene TRBV3-2) with TRBJ2-1, with D possibly being TRBD1 (5 bases). Germline V gives CDR1 LGHDT, CDR2 YNNKEL (reference sequence). Between the trimmed V and J ends, which lost 3 bases and 8 bases, there was a span of 11 bases. The CDR3 sequence is 13 residues long. The DNA for the CDR3 is TGTGCCAGCAGCCACATGCAGGGATATGAGCAGTTCTTC. Encoded protein: CASSHMQGYEQFF.

The genes are TRBV20-1 and TRBJ1-2, with D possibly being TRBD1 (6 bases). The V end was cut by 5 bases, the J end by 7 bases, with 8 bases between. The CDR3 runs to 10 residues. Germline V gives CDR1 DFQATT, CDR2 SNEGSKA (reference sequence). This chain's CDR3 is CSAYRAGYTF. In nucleotides, the CDR3 is TGCAGTGCTTACAGGGCTGGCTACACCTTC.

The chain employs TRBV2 and TRBJ1-1; a weak D match, TRBD1 (5 bases). CDR1 is SNHLY, CDR2 FYNNEI, per germline. The ends were cut back, 8 bases at V and 4 bases at J, with 14 bases in the middle. This CDR3 spans 13 amino acids. Written as DNA, the CDR3 is TGTGCCAGCCGGCGGGGCGGTATCACTGAAGCTTTCTTT. This codes for CASRRGGITEAFF.

The rearrangement uses TRBV4-2 and TRBJ1-1; the match to TRBD1 covers 9 bases. The CDR3 is 16 residues long. Germline V gene lookup returns CDR1 LGHNA and CDR2 YNFKEQ. Trimming took 2 bases from V and 5 from J; bases not matched to a gene: 9. The CDR3 DNA reads as TGTGCCAGCAGCCAACCTTTGGGACAGGGTTGGACTGAAGCTTTCTTT. Translated: CASSQPLGQGWTEAFF.

The chain links TRBV5-5 to TRBJ1-2; 9 bases match TRBD1. This CDR3 has 17 amino acids. V was pared by 0 bases and J by 0 bases, with 6 bases of the junction left unmatched. Germline V gene sequence: CDR1 SGHKS, CDR2 YYEKEE (reference sequence). The CDR3 protein is CASSLGPTGGSNYGYTF. The CDR3 DNA sequence: TGTGCCAGCAGCTTGGGCCCCACAGGGGGCTCTAACTATGGCTACACCTTC.

V gene TRBV13 combines with J gene TRBJ2-5; 11 positions match TRBD2. CDR1 is PRHDT and CDR2 is FYEKMQ in the germline V gene (reference sequence). The ends lost 5 bases at V and 4 bases at J; junction bases unmatched: 6. The CDR3 is 15 amino acids. CDR3 sequence (DNA): TGTGCCAGCAGCCAGATAGCGGGAGGGCCAGAGACCCAGTACTTC. Translation gives CASSQIAGGPETQYF.